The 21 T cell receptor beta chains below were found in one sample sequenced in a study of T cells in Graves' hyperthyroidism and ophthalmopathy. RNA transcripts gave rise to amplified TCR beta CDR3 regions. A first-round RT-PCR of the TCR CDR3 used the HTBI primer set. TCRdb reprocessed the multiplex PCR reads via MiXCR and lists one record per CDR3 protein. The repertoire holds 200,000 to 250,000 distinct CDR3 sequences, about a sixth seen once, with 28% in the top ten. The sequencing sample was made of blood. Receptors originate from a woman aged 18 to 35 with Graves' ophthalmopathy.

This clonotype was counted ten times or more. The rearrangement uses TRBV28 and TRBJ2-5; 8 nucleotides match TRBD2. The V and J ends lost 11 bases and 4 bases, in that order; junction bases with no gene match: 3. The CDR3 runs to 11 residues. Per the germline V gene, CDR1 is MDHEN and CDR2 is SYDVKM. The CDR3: CAARGAETQYF. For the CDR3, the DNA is TGTGCCGCGCGGGGGGCAGAGACCCAGTACTTC.

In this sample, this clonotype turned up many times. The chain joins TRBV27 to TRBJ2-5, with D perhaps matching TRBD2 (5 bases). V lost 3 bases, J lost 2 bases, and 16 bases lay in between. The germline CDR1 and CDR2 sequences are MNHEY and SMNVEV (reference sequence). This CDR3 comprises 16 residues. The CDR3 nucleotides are TGTGCCAGCAGTTTCGTGGGCCGAGGGATTCAAGAGACCCAGTACTTC. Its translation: CASSFVGRGIQETQYF.

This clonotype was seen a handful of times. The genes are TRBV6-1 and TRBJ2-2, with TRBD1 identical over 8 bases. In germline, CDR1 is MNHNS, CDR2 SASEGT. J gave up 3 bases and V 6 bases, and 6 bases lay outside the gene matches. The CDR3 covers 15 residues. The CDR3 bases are TGTGCCAGCAGGCCCGGGACAGGACACACCGGGGAGCTGTTTTTT. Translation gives CASRPGTGHTGELFF.

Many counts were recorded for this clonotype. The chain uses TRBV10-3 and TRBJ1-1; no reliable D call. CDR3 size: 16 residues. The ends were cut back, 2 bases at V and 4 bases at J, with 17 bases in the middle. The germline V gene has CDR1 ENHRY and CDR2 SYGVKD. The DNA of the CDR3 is TGTGCCATCAGTGAGGACTCCAGTCCGAAGGGCACTGAAGCTTTCTTT. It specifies CAISEDSSPKGTEAFF.

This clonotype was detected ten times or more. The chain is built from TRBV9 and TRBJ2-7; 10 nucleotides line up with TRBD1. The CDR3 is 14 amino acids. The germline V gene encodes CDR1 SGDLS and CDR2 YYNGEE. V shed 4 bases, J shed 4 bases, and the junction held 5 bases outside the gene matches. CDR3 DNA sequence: TGTGCCAGCAGCACCGGGACAGGGGCATACGAGCAGTACTTC. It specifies CASSTGTGAYEQYF. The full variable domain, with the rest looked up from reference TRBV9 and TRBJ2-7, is DSGVTQTPKHLITATGQRVTLRCSPRSGDLSVYWYQQSLDQGLQFLIQYYNGEERAKGNILERFSAQQFPDLHSELNLSSLELGDSALYFCASSTGTGAYEQYFGPGTRLTVT.

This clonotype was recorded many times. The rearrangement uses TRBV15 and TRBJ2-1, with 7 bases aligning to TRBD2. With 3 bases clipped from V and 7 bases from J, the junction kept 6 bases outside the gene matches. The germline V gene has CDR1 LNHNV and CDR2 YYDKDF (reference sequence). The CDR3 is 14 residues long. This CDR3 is CATSRGGSSNEQFF. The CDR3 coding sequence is TGTGCCACCAGCAGGGGCGGGAGCTCTAATGAGCAGTTCTTC. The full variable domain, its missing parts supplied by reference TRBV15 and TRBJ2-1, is DAMVIQNPRYQVTQFGKPVTLSCSQTLNHNVMYWYQQKSSQAPKLLFHYYDKDFNNEADTPDNFQSRRPNTSFCFLDIRSPGLGDTAMYLCATSRGGSSNEQFFGPGTRLTVL.

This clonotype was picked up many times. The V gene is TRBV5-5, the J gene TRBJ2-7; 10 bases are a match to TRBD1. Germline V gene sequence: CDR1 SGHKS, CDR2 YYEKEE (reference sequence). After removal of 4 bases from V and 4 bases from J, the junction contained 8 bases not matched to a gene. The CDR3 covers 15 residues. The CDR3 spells CASSVDRGGIYEQYF. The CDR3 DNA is TGTGCCAGCAGCGTGGACAGGGGGGGGATTTACGAGCAGTACTTC.

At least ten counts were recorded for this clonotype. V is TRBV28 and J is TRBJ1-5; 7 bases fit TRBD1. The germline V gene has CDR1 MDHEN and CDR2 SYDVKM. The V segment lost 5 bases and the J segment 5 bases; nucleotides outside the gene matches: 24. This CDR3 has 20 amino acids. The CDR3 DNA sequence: TGTGCCAGCAGTGAGACCAGGGGGACACTACATCACATGCCTGATCAGCCCCAGCATTTT. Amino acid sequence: CASSETRGTLHHMPDQPQHF.

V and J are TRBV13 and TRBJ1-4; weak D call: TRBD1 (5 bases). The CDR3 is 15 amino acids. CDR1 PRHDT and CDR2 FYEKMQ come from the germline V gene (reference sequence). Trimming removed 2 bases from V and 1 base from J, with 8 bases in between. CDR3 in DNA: TGTGCCAGCAGCTTATCAGGGTTAACTAATGAAAAACTGTTTTTT. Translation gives CASSLSGLTNEKLFF.

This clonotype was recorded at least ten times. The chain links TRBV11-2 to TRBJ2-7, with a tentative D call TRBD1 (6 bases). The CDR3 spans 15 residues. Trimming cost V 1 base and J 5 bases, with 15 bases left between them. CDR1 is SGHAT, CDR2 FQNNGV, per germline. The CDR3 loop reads CASSLASARGHEQYF. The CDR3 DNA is TGTGCCAGCAGCTTAGCCTCGGCCAGGGGCCACGAGCAGTACTTC.

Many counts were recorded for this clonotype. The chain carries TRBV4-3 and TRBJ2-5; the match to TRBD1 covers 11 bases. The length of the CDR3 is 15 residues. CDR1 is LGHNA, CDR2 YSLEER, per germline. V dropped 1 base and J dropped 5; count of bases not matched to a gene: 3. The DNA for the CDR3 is TGCGCCAGCAGCCAAGGGACAGGGGGCTTGGAGACCCAGTACTTC. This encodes CASSQGTGGLETQYF.

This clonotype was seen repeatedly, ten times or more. The CDR3 loop is CSAQRGQGNSPLHF. CDR3 in DNA: TGCAGTGCCCAACGGGGACAGGGGAATTCACCCCTCCACTTT. This chain links TRBV20-1 with TRBJ1-6; 10 nucleotides match TRBD1. CDR3 length: 14 residues. Trimming removed 6 bases from V and 7 bases from J; junction bases left unmatched: 6. Germline V gives CDR1 DFQATT, CDR2 SNEGSKA (reference sequence).

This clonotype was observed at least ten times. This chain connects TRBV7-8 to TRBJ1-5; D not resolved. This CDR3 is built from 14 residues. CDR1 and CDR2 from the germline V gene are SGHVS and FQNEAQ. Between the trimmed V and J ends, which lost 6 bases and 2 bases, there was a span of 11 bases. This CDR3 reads CASSPQRGNQPQHF. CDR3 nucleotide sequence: TGTGCCAGCAGTCCTCAAAGGGGCAATCAGCCCCAGCATTTT.

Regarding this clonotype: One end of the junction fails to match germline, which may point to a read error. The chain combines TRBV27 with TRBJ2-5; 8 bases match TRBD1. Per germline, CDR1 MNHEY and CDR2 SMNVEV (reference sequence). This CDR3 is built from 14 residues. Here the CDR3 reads CASGFKTGDETQYF. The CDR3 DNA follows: TGTGCCAGCGGTTTCAAGACAGGGGACGAGACCCAGTACTTC.

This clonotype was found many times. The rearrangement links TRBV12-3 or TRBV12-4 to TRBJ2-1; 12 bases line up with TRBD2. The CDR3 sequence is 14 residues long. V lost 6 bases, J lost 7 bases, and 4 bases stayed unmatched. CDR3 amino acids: CASRTGLAGNEQFF. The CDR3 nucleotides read TGTGCCAGCAGGACCGGACTAGCGGGAAATGAGCAGTTCTTC.

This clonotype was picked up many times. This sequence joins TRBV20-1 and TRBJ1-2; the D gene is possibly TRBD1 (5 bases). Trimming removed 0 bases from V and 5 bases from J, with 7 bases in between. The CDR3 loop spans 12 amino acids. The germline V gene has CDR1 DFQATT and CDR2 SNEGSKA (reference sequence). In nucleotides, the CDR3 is TGCAGTGCTAGAGAGGGGCGGTATGGCTACACCTTC. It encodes CSAREGRYGYTF.

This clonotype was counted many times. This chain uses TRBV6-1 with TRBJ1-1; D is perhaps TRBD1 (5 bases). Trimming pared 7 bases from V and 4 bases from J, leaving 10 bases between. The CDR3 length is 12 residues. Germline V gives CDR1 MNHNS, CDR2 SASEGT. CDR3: CASKGSGTEAFF. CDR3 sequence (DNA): TGTGCCAGCAAGGGGTCGGGCACTGAAGCTTTCTTT.

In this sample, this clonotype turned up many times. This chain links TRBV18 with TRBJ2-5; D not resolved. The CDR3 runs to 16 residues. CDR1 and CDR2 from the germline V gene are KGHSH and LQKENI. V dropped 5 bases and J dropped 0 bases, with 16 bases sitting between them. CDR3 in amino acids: CASSSATQWYQETQYF. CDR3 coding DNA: TGTGCCAGCTCATCTGCGACTCAATGGTACCAAGAGACCCAGTACTTC.

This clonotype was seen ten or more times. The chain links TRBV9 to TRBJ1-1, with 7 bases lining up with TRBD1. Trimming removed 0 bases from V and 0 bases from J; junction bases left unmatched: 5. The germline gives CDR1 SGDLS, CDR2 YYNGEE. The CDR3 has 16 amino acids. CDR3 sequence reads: CASSVEAGGMNTEAFF. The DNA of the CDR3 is TGTGCCAGCAGCGTAGAGGCAGGGGGAATGAACACTGAAGCTTTCTTT.

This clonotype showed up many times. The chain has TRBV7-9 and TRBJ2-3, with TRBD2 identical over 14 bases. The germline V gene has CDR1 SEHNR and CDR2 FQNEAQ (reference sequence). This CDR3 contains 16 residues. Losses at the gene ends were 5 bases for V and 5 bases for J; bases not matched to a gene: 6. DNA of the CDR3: TGTGCCAGCAGCCCCCGACTAGCGGGAGGGATAGATACGCAGTATTTT. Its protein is CASSPRLAGGIDTQYF.

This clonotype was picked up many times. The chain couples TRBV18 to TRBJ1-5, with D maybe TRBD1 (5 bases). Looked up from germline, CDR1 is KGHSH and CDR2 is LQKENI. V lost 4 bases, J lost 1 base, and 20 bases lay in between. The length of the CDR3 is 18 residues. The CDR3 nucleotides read TGTGCCAGCTCACGGGGCCGGGACGCCGAGTGGAGCAATCAGCCCCAGCATTTT. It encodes CASSRGRDAEWSNQPQHF.